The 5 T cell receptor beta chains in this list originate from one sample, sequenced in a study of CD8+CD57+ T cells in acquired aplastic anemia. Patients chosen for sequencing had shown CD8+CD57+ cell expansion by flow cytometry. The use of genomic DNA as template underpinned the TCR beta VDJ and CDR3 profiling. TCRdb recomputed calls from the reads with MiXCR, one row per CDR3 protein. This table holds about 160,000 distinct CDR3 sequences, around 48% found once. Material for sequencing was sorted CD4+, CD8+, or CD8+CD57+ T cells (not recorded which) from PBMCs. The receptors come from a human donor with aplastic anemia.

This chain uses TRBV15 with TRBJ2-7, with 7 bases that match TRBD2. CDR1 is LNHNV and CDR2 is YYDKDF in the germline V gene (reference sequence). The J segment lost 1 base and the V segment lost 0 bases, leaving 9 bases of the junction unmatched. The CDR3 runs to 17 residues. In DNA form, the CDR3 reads TGTGCCACCAGCAGAGATTCCTTTAGCGGGTTTTCCTACGAGCAGTACTTC. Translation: CATSRDSFSGFSYEQYF.

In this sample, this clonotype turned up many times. DNA of the CDR3: TGTGCCAGCAGTTTGGAGAGGCTAGTCAACGAGCAGTACTTC. Translating it yields CASSLERLVNEQYF. V gene TRBV12-3 or TRBV12-4 combines with J gene TRBJ2-7, with D hard to call. The CDR3 loop spans 14 amino acids. V was clipped by 3 bases and J by 5 bases, with 14 bases between them.

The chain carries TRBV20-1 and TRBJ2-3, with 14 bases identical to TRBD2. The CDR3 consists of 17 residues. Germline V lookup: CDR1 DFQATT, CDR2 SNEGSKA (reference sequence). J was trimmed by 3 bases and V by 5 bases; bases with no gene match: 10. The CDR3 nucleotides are TGCAGTGCTCAGGGACTAGCGGGGGATGTGTGGACAGATACGCAGTATTTT. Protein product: CSAQGLAGDVWTDTQYF.

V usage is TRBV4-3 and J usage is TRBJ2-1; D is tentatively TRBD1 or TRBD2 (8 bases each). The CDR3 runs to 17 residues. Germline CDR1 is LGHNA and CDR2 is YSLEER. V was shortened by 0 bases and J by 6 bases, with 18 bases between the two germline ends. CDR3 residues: CASSQDSISGTGNEQFF. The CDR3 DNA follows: TGCGCCAGCAGCCAAGATTCGATTAGCGGGACAGGCAATGAGCAGTTCTTC.

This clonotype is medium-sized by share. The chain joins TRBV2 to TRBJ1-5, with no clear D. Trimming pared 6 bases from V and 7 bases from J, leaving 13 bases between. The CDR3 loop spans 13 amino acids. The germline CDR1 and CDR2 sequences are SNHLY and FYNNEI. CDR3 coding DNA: TGTGCCAGCAGACAGTACGGTGACCAGCCCCAGCATTTT. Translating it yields CASRQYGDQPQHF.